This is a list of T cell receptor beta chains from one sample in a study of CD8 T cells in Susac syndrome. MiXCR, run by TCRdb on the immunoSEQ multiplex PCR reads, gives a single entry per CDR3 protein. The sample holds under 350,000 distinct CDR3 sequences; about 91% are singletons and the top ten take roughly 0.059%. Specimen: CD4+ T cells from PBMCs. The origin of the receptors is a human donor with multiple sclerosis. The CDR3 runs from the conserved cysteine through the conserved F or W. The D gene is left open where the match is weak. Some rows mark clone size as missing; the rest say once, few, many or name a class of expanded clone.

.,TRBV12-3/TRBV12-4,TRBJ2-7,.,TGTGCCAGCAGTTTCGGTCTCTACGAGCAGTACTTC,CASSFGLYEQYF
.,TRBV29-1,TRBJ2-5,.,TGCAGCGTTTTGGGGGGAGTGGAGACCCAGTACTTC,CSVLGGVETQYF
.,TRBV19,TRBJ2-7,.,TGTGCCAGTAGTAGACCAACTAGCCACTGGAACGAGCAGTACTTC,CASSRPTSHWNEQYF
few,TRBV7-2,TRBJ2-2,.,TGTGCCAGCAGCACCCCGAACACCGGGGAGCTGTTTTTT,CASSTPNTGELFF
.,TRBV12-3/TRBV12-4,TRBJ2-7,.,TGTGCCAGCAGTTTCCGGCAGCAACCCGAGCAGTACTTC,CASSFRQQPEQYF
.,TRBV30,TRBJ2-3,.,TGTGCCTGGAGTGGGGCAGGGGCTAGCACAGATACGCAGTATTTT,CAWSGAGASTDTQYF
.,TRBV30,TRBJ2-3,TRBD2,TGTGCCTGGAGTGTGGAGCGGGGGGCATTAGATACGCAGTATTTT,CAWSVERGALDTQYF
.,TRBV13,TRBJ2-7,.,TGTGCCAGCAGCACCGCGCACGAGCAGTACTTC,CASSTAHEQYF
.,TRBV30,TRBJ1-4,TRBD1,TGTGCCTGGAGTATAGACAGGGACCTCGAAAAACTGTTTTTT,CAWSIDRDLEKLFF
.,TRBV30,TRBJ1-6,TRBD1,TGTGCCTGGGGACAGGGGGATAATTCACCCCTCCACTTT,CAWGQGDNSPLHF
.,TRBV19,TRBJ1-2,.,TGTGCCAGTAGTGAGATTCCCCGCTCTGACGGCTACACCTTC,CASSEIPRSDGYTF
few,TRBV20-1,TRBJ1-5,.,TGCAGTGCTGGACAAGGAGATCAGCCCCAGCATTTT,CSAGQGDQPQHF
.,TRBV15,TRBJ1-2,.,TGTGCCACCAGTCGTGGGGGGCCCCTAAACGAGGGCTACACCTTC,CATSRGGPLNEGYTF
.,TRBV20-1,TRBJ2-1,TRBD2,TGCAGTGCCCCTCCAATCGGACTAGCGGGAGGCCCCAACTCCTACAATGAGCAGTTCTTC,CSAPPIGLAGGPNSYNEQFF
.,TRBV19,TRBJ2-1,.,TGTGCCAGTAACCGGGGCTTTTACAATGAGCAGTTCTTC,CASNRGFYNEQFF
.,TRBV6-2/TRBV6-3,TRBJ1-5,.,TGTGCCAGCAGTTATCAGATACTCAGCAATCAGCCCCAGCATTTT,CASSYQILSNQPQHF
.,TRBV13,TRBJ1-3,.,TGTGCCAGCAGCTTGTACGGCCTAGGGTTTTCTGGAAACACCATATATTTT,CASSLYGLGFSGNTIYF
.,TRBV12-5,TRBJ2-7,TRBD1,TGTGCTAGTGGTCCGACAGGGTATCCCTACGAGCAGTACTTC,CASGPTGYPYEQYF
.,TRBV20-1,TRBJ1-2,.,TGCAGTGCTAGAGTTTCGGCAAGTCCCACCTATGGCTACACCTTC,CSARVSASPTYGYTF
.,TRBV7-3,TRBJ1-1,.,TGTGCCAGCAGCCCAGTTATGACTGAAGCTTTCTTT,CASSPVMTEAFF
.,TRBV6-2/TRBV6-3,TRBJ2-7,.,TGTGCCAGCACCGATCGGGGGACCTACGAGCAGTACTTC,CASTDRGTYEQYF
.,TRBV2,TRBJ1-2,.,TGTGCCAGCAGTGACGGCGGCGGATTCTATGGCTACACCTTC,CASSDGGGFYGYTF
.,TRBV7-9,TRBJ2-7,TRBD1,TGTGCCAGCTTACGACAGGGGGCCTACGAGCAGTACTTC,CASLRQGAYEQYF
.,TRBV4-1,TRBJ2-3,.,TGCGCCAGCAGCCAGGACTCAGGGCTTTTTGATACGCAGTATTTT,CASSQDSGLFDTQYF
.,TRBV6-5,TRBJ2-3,TRBD1,TGTGCCAGCAGTTCCGAGCGCCTGGGGGGACAGGGCACAGATACGCAGTATTTT,CASSSERLGGQGTDTQYF
.,TRBV4-2,TRBJ1-1,.,TGTGCCAGCAGCCTTGGATCGTGGAGGGTGAACACTGAAGCTTTCTTT,CASSLGSWRVNTEAFF
.,TRBV18,TRBJ1-1,.,TGTGCCAGCTCATCAGGGTGGTTGAACACTGAAGCTTTCTTT,CASSSGWLNTEAFF
.,TRBV5-6,TRBJ1-1,.,TGTGCCAGCAGCTTGGTATCGGGCCAGGAAGCTTTCTTT,CASSLVSGQEAFF
few,TRBV5-1,TRBJ2-1,.,TGTGCCAGCAGCTTAGGGGGGGTGTACAATGAGCAGTTCTTC,CASSLGGVYNEQFF
.,TRBV29-1,TRBJ2-7,TRBD1,TGCAGCGTGAAAAACAGGGGATCCTACGAGCAGTACTTC,CSVKNRGSYEQYF
.,TRBV20-1,TRBJ1-5,.,TGCAGTGCTAGTCCACCAGGGGTCAATCAGCCCCAGCATTTT,CSASPPGVNQPQHF
.,TRBV5-1,TRBJ2-7,.,TGCGCCAGCAGCTTGGAGGGCAGGGGCGTCTACGAGCAGTACTTC,CASSLEGRGVYEQYF
.,TRBV27,TRBJ2-2,.,TGTGCCAGCAGTTTGCGGGGACAAAACACCGGGGAGCTGTTTTTT,CASSLRGQNTGELFF
.,TRBV5-1,TRBJ2-1,TRBD1,TGCGCCAGCAGCTTGGCTCTGGGGGGACAGGATAATGAGCAGTTCTTC,CASSLALGGQDNEQFF
.,TRBV19,TRBJ2-3,.,TGTGCCAGTAGACTACAGGTTGACACAGATACGCAGTATTTT,CASRLQVDTDTQYF
.,TRBV20-1,TRBJ2-3,TRBD2,TGCAGTGCTAGAGATGGAGAGGCGGGAGGAGTACCGCAGTATTTT,CSARDGEAGGVPQYF
.,TRBV7-2,TRBJ1-5,.,TGTGCCAGCAGCTTTACAGGCGGTGGGGGCAATCAGCCCCAGCATTTT,CASSFTGGGGNQPQHF
.,TRBV5-1,TRBJ2-7,TRBD2,TGCGCCAGCAGCTTGGTGGGAGGGCGAAGCGACGAGCAGTACTTC,CASSLVGGRSDEQYF
.,TRBV10-3,TRBJ2-7,TRBD1,TGTGCCATCAGTGAGGGGACAGCTAACTCCTACGAGCAGTACTTC,CAISEGTANSYEQYF
.,TRBV16,TRBJ1-1,.,TGTGCCAGCAGCCCGGGGGGGCTCCAGGGTAACACTGAAGCTTTCTTT,CASSPGGLQGNTEAFF